What follows are 13 T cell receptor beta chains derived from one specimen sequenced in a study of OX40 agonist ivuxolimab in advanced cancers. Libraries were prepared by immunoSEQ multiplex PCR; TCRdb keeps only in-frame clonotypes and omits some of them. The profile covers about 22,000 clones, with approximately 80% appearing a single time and 30% to 35% taken by the ten largest. The sequenced sample was CD4+ or CD8+ T cells sorted from blood, obtained in a trial of the OX40 agonist ivuxolimab. The source of these receptors is an adult with an advanced solid tumor such as melanoma, head and neck, liver or kidney cancer.

This chain uses TRBV7-9 with TRBJ1-2; perhaps TRBD1 as D (5 bases). The V end was cut by 3 bases, the J end by 10 bases, with 9 bases between. This CDR3 is 11 amino acids long. Germline CDR1 and CDR2: SEHNR and FQNEAQ (reference sequence). The CDR3 region has the DNA TGTGCCAGCAGCTTCCAGGGAGACTACACCTTC. Protein sequence: CASSFQGDYTF.

The chain uses TRBV27 and TRBJ1-1; 8 nucleotides agree with TRBD1. The germline V gene has CDR1 MNHEY and CDR2 SMNVEV (reference sequence). Trimming at V came to 2 bases and at J to 5 bases, leaving 4 bases not matched to a gene. The CDR3 sequence is 14 residues long. CDR3 coding DNA: TGTGCCAGCAGTTTACAGGGGGCTATTACTGAAGCTTTCTTT. Translated: CASSLQGAITEAFF.

This rearrangement joins TRBV2 to TRBJ1-5; TRBD1 agrees at 9 bases. Losses at the gene ends were 6 bases for V and 2 bases for J; bases not matched to a gene: 5. Germline V gene sequence: CDR1 SNHLY, CDR2 FYNNEI. The CDR3 is 15 amino acids. DNA of the CDR3: TGTGCCAGCAGGGGACAGGGCACGGGCAATCAGCCCCAGCATTTT. Its protein is CASRGQGTGNQPQHF.

This clone was counted between two and nine times. The V and J genes are TRBV5-1 and TRBJ2-1; 11 bases line up with TRBD2. V dropped 4 bases and J dropped 8; count of bases not matched to a gene: 14. The CDR3 contains 17 residues. CDR1 is SGHRS and CDR2 is YFSETQ in the germline V gene. For the CDR3, the DNA is TGCGCCAGCAGCCTTGGACTAGCGGGTGTTTTCATCGATGAGCAGTTCTTC. It yields the protein CASSLGLAGVFIDEQFF.

This chain uses TRBV6-5 with TRBJ2-5; 7 bases map to TRBD1. Germline V gene data show CDR1 as MNHEY and CDR2 as SVGAGI. This CDR3 is 14 amino acids long. V shed 4 bases and J 7 bases; nucleotides not matched to a gene: 9. CDR3 amino acids: CASSLGQQRGTQYF. For the CDR3, the DNA is TGTGCCAGCAGTTTGGGACAGCAAAGAGGGACCCAGTACTTC.

The chain recombines TRBV4-2 with TRBJ2-1; D uncertain. V gave up 1 base and J gave up 9 bases, with 7 bases separating them. In germline, CDR1 is LGHNA, CDR2 YNFKEQ. The CDR3 is made up of 12 amino acids. The CDR3 is CASSQVGREQFF. CDR3 sequence (DNA): TGTGCCAGCAGCCAAGTCGGGCGTGAGCAGTTCTTC.

The chain recombines TRBV27 with TRBJ2-7; D unresolved. The CDR3 runs 15 residues. The germline CDR1 and CDR2 sequences are MNHEY and SMNVEV (reference sequence). The germline V and J ends were trimmed by 2 bases and 2 bases, with 13 bases remaining between them. CDR3 coding DNA: TGTGCCAGCAGTTTAAGTAATGGCCCAGCCTACGAGCAGTACTTC. Translation gives CASSLSNGPAYEQYF.

The chain employs TRBV28 and TRBJ2-7; D remains unclear. This CDR3 is built from 14 residues. In germline, CDR1 is MDHEN, CDR2 SYDVKM. Trimming took off 3 bases at V and 2 bases at J, with 11 bases between the two ends. The CDR3 sequence: CASSFMGQTYEQYF. The CDR3 nucleotides read TGTGCCAGCAGTTTTATGGGCCAGACCTACGAGCAGTACTTC.

The chain carries TRBV27 and TRBJ1-1, with 8 bases aligning to TRBD1. Trimming at V came to 6 bases and at J to 4 bases, leaving 13 bases not matched to a gene. Germline assignment: CDR1 MNHEY and CDR2 SMNVEV (reference sequence). The CDR3 is 16 amino acids. CDR3 sequence: CASSIARTGWGTEAFF. CDR3 in DNA: TGTGCCAGCAGCATAGCCCGGACAGGGTGGGGCACTGAAGCTTTCTTT.

The V call is TRBV5-1, the J call TRBJ2-7, with D possibly TRBD1 on 7 matching bases. Trimming took 4 bases from V and 4 from J, leaving 18 bases between them. Per germline, CDR1 SGHRS and CDR2 YFSETQ. There are 15 residues in the CDR3. The CDR3 coding sequence is TGCGCCAGCAGCCCTTGGGGGGACAGAGATTACGAGCAGTACTTC. Translating gives CASSPWGDRDYEQYF.

The chain links TRBV2 to TRBJ1-3; the D is unclear. Germline V lookup: CDR1 SNHLY, CDR2 FYNNEI. V was trimmed by 6 bases and J by 0 bases, leaving 9 bases between them. The CDR3 has 14 residues. Written as DNA, the CDR3 is TGTGCCAGCAGGGTACAGAGCTCTGGAAACACCATATATTTT. This sequence encodes CASRVQSSGNTIYF.

The V call is TRBV7-2, the J call TRBJ2-3; D possibly corresponds to TRBD2 (6 bases). Germline V gives CDR1 SGHTA, CDR2 FQGNSA. CDR3 length: 16 amino acids. The V end lost 1 base, the J end lost 4 bases, and 15 bases lay between the germline ends. The CDR3 protein is CASSLGVVSGADTQYF. The CDR3 coding sequence is TGTGCCAGCAGCTTAGGAGTCGTTAGCGGCGCAGATACGCAGTATTTT.

This clone has just one count. The chain recombines TRBV6-5 with TRBJ2-3; D possibly matches TRBD1 or TRBD2 (5 bases each). The ends were cut back, 2 bases at V and 8 bases at J, with 5 bases in the middle. Germline V gene lookup returns CDR1 MNHEY and CDR2 SVGAGI. The length of the CDR3 is 11 residues. The CDR3 protein is CASSYGGTQYF. For the CDR3, the DNA is TGTGCCAGCAGTTACGGGGGTACGCAGTATTTT.